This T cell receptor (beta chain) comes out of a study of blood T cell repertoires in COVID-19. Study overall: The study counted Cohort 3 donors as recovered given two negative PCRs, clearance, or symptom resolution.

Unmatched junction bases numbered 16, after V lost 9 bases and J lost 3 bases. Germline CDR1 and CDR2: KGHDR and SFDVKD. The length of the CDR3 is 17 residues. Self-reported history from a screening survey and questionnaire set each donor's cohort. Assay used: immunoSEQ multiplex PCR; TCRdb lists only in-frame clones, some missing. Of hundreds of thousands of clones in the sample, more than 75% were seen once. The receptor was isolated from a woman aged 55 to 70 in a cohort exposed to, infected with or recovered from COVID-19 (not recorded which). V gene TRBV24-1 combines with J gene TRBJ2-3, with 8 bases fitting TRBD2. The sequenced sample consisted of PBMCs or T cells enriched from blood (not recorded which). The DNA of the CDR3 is TGTGCCACCGCCCAACCAGGTCAGCGGGAGATGACAGATACGCAGTATTTT. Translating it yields CATAQPGQREMTDTQYF.